The 13 T cell receptor beta chains below come from one sample, sequenced in a study of OX40 agonist ivuxolimab in advanced cancers. Libraries were prepared by immunoSEQ multiplex PCR; TCRdb keeps only in-frame clonotypes and omits some of them. The sample includes roughly 76,000 clones, approximately 90% of them seen just once. Sequences were derived from CD4+ or CD8+ T cells sorted from blood, sampled in a trial of the OX40 agonist ivuxolimab. These receptors all come from an adult with an advanced solid tumor such as melanoma, head and neck, liver or kidney cancer.

V and J are TRBV28 and TRBJ1-6; TRBD1 matches at 9 bases. The CDR3 runs to 15 residues. Germline V gene sequence: CDR1 MDHEN, CDR2 SYDVKM. V lost 4 bases to trimming and J lost 7 bases; unmatched junction nucleotides: 5. This CDR3 is CASSSYGTGNSPLHF. The CDR3 DNA reads as TGTGCCAGCAGTTCATATGGGACAGGGAATTCACCCCTCCACTTT.

This chain joins TRBV7-9 and TRBJ2-7, with D unresolved. The CDR3 runs 12 residues. Trimming removed 3 bases at V and 2 bases at J, with 5 bases between. Germline-derived CDR1 and CDR2 are SEHNR and FQNEAQ (reference sequence). In DNA, the CDR3 is TGTGCCAGCAGCTTGAGTCCCTACGAGCAGTACTTC. Translated: CASSLSPYEQYF.

The V and J genes are TRBV2 and TRBJ2-7; either TRBD1 or TRBD2 may supply D (5 bases each). Germline-derived CDR1 and CDR2 are SNHLY and FYNNEI. This CDR3 comprises 13 residues. V dropped 0 bases and J dropped 8 bases, with 11 bases sitting between them. CDR3 sequence (DNA): TGTGCCAGCAGTGAAGCCAGGGACCTCAAGCAGTACTTC. Translating gives CASSEARDLKQYF.

This clone is categorized as medium-sized. The chain joins TRBV30 to TRBJ1-1, with D hard to call. CDR3 size: 11 residues. Trimming shortened V by 5 bases and J by 7 bases, and 11 bases separated the two germline ends. Germline lookup yields CDR1 GTSNPN and CDR2 SVGIG (reference sequence). The CDR3, as DNA: TGTGCCTGGGGTTTTAGTGGTGAAGCTTTCTTT. It is translated as CAWGFSGEAFF. The full variable domain, its missing parts supplied by reference TRBV30 and TRBJ1-1, is SQTIHQWPATLVQPVGSPLSLECTVEGTSNPNLYWYRQAAGRGLQLLFYSVGIGQISSEVPQNLSASRPQDRQFILSSKKLLLSDSGFYLCAWGFSGEAFFGQGTRLTVV.

This chain links TRBV11-2 with TRBJ2-1; a possible D gene is TRBD2 (5 bases). CDR3 length: 14 amino acids. Per germline, CDR1 SGHAT and CDR2 FQNNGV. The ends were cut back, 1 base at V and 9 bases at J, with 13 bases in the middle. CDR3 amino acids: CASSLVPGNGEQFF. As DNA, the CDR3 is TGTGCCAGCAGCTTAGTTCCGGGGAACGGTGAGCAGTTCTTC.

This clone was counted a few times. The gene calls are TRBV6-1 and TRBJ2-7; 9 nucleotides line up with TRBD2. V was clipped by 6 bases and J by 3 bases; unmatched bases: 6. Germline V lookup: CDR1 MNHNS, CDR2 SASEGT. The CDR3 contains 14 residues. CDR3 in DNA: TGTGCCAGCAGCGGCGGAGCGGGAGGCTACGAGCAGTACTTC. Translating gives CASSGGAGGYEQYF.

V is TRBV28 and J is TRBJ1-1, with a weak D call TRBD1 (5 bases). CDR3 length equals 14 residues. Trimming stripped 5 bases from V and 5 bases from J, with 15 bases between. Per germline, CDR1 MDHEN and CDR2 SYDVKM. The CDR3 coding sequence is TGTGCCAGCAGTCTCTTCAGGGTTGATACTGAAGCTTTCTTT. Its translation is CASSLFRVDTEAFF.

A word on this clone: The junction does not match germline at one end; this may be a read error. The V and J genes are TRBV28 and TRBJ2-7; 9 nucleotides line up with TRBD1. The CDR3 contains 16 residues. Germline assignment: CDR1 MDHEN and CDR2 SYDVKM. Here the CDR3 DNA reads TGTGCCGGCAGTTTAGAGGGGACAGGGAGGTCCTACGAGCAGTACTTC. This encodes CAGSLEGTGRSYEQYF. The entire variable domain, with the rest obtained from reference TRBV28 and TRBJ2-7, is as follows: DVKVTQSSRYLVKRTGEKVFLECVQDMDHENMFWYRQDPGLGLRLIYFSYDVKMKEKGDIPEGYSVSREKKERFSLILESASTNQTSMYLCAGSLEGTGRSYEQYFGPGTRLTVT.

V is TRBV30 and J is TRBJ2-5; 9 bases are a match to TRBD2. Trimming removed 4 bases from V and 5 bases from J; junction bases left unmatched: 5. Germline V gene sequence: CDR1 GTSNPN, CDR2 SVGIG (reference sequence). This CDR3 is 13 amino acids long. The CDR3 reads CAWTAGGTETQYF. The CDR3 DNA is TGTGCCTGGACCGCGGGAGGGACCGAGACCCAGTACTTC.

The V call is TRBV2, the J call TRBJ2-5, with D possibly being TRBD2 (5 bases). This CDR3 region has 14 residues. CDR1 and CDR2 (germline): SNHLY, FYNNEI. V lost 2 bases, J lost 2 bases, and 9 bases lay in between. DNA of the CDR3: TGTGCCAGCAGTGAAAGCAGCGGACAAGAGACCCAGTACTTC. Translated: CASSESSGQETQYF.

This rearrangement joins TRBV7-6 to TRBJ2-1; 12 positions agree with TRBD2. After removal of 5 bases from V and 6 bases from J, the junction contained 8 bases not matched to a gene. The CDR3 spans 16 residues. CDR1 and CDR2 from the germline V gene are SGHVS and FNYEAQ. The CDR3 loop reads CASSPPSGRAGNEQFF. Here the CDR3 DNA reads TGTGCCAGCAGCCCTCCTAGCGGGAGGGCCGGCAATGAGCAGTTCTTC.

CDR3: CASSPTLQWAIQYF. In DNA form, the CDR3 reads TGTGCCAGCAGCCCAACCCTCCAGTGGGCCATTCAGTACTTC. The V and J genes are TRBV9 and TRBJ2-4; D gene ambiguous. Per the germline V gene, CDR1 is SGDLS and CDR2 is YYNGEE. The CDR3 contains 14 residues. V lost 4 bases to trimming and J lost 9 bases, with 17 bases between them.

This clone was counted once. The chain has TRBV6-6 and TRBJ2-7; unclear D gene. The CDR3 runs 13 residues. Trimming removed 0 bases from V and 3 bases from J, with 6 bases in between. CDR1 and CDR2 (germline): MNHNY, SVGAGI (reference sequence). The chain's CDR3 is CASSYSNNYEQYF. In nucleotides, the CDR3 is TGTGCCAGCAGTTACTCAAACAACTACGAGCAGTACTTC.